This T cell receptor beta chain was captured by sequencing in a study of early T cells in non-severe SARS-CoV-2 infection (dated by TCRdb to about 2021). About the investigation overall: Because TCR sequencing was done on bulk RNA from unsorted whole blood, the alpha and beta chains could not be paired.

The study was a case-control design nested within a healthcare worker cohort in London, UK, with weekly nasopharyngeal swab PCR tests and blood sampling. Healthcare workers were recruited during the week of the UK lockdown, between 23 and 31 March 2020, and followed weekly for up to about 15 weeks. Library generation was performed with 5' RACE. TCRdb records NextSeq 500 as the sequencer. In the TCR library protocol, unique molecular identifiers were attached to individual cDNA molecules to correct for PCR bias and sequencing error. Both TCR alpha and beta chains were sequenced, and tight co-correlation was observed between alpha and beta sequence abundances in each sample. The original pipeline was this. Decombinator V4 was used to annotate TCR sequences for V gene, J gene and CDR3. Expanded TCRs were defined as changing significantly between any two time points under a Poisson model with p below 0.0001. TCR abundances were normalised to the total number of TCRs sequenced per sample and were expressed as counts per million. MAIT TCRs were defined by TRAV1-2 paired with TRAJ12, TRAJ20 or TRAJ33, and iNKT TCRs by TRAV10 paired with TRAJ18. VDJdb, accessed on 1 November 2021, was searched for TCRs annotated for CMV, EBV and SARS-CoV-2, and TCRs annotated for more than one antigen were excluded. Through fastp at Q25 and MiXCR, TCRdb rebuilt clones from the public reads, retaining in-frame beta chains. Rows merge per CDR3 protein into single entries with the most common DNA and genes. These V and J calls derive from TCRdb rather than the authors' analysis. This sample holds about 64,000 distinct CDR3 sequences; around 19% were observed only once. More than 7.5% of the sample goes to the ten largest clones.

This clonotype was counted between two and nine times. Its cognate antigen has yet to be identified. The record has no base qualities; no much larger clone is one base away. Trimming takes 7 bases off V and 6 bases off J; junction bases not matched to a gene: 12. In the germline V gene (reference sequence), CDR1 corresponds to DFQATT and CDR2 to SNEGSKA. From the cysteine through the phenylalanine, the CDR3 covers 16 amino acids. Of the read, only the CDR3 DNA is kept; its 48 bases are in frame from base 1. The study at large found these results: VDJdb matching was skewed toward anti-spike CD8 responses and likely underestimated virus-specific expansions, missing private and CD4 specificities.

In this chain, TRBV20-1 is recombined with TRBJ2-7; TRBD2 matches 16 bases in the middle. This sequence originates from an adult who was a healthcare worker with PCR-confirmed SARS-CoV-2 infection or an uninfected control (not recorded which). Material: whole blood, obtained at baseline. The DNA sequence follows: TGCAGTGTCGCCCTATCGGGACTAGCGGGAGGGGGCGAGCAGTACTTC. Its protein product is CSVALSGLAGGGEQYF.